The 22 T cell receptor beta chains below all came from one sample that was sequenced in a study of blood T cell repertoires in COVID-19. Only in-frame clones appear in the TCRdb table, and some are missing; sequencing was by immunoSEQ multiplex PCR. The table shows 110,000 to 150,000 clones, with around 84% occurring only once. Material: peripheral blood. Every receptor here comes from a woman aged 55-69 years with acute or convalescent COVID-19.

V and J are TRBV5-6 and TRBJ1-2; D is possibly TRBD1 (5 bases). V lost 5 bases, J lost 2 bases, and 10 bases lay in between. Germline lookup yields CDR1 SGHDT and CDR2 YYEEEE. This CDR3 contains 13 residues. The CDR3 DNA follows: TGTGCCAGCAGAGAAAGGGGAAACTATGGCTACACCTTC. This gives the protein CASRERGNYGYTF. Looking up the rest from reference TRBV5-6 and TRBJ1-2 gives the full variable domain: DAGVTQSPTHLIKTRGQQVTLRCSPKSGHDTVSWYQQALGQGPQFIFQYYEEEERQRGNFPDRFSGHQFPNYSSELNVNALLLGDSALYLCASRERGNYGYTFGSGTRLTVV.

The chain combines TRBV19 with TRBJ2-7; maybe TRBD1 (6 bases). This CDR3 comprises 14 residues. CDR1 LNHDA and CDR2 SQIVND come from the germline V gene (reference sequence). The germline V and J ends were trimmed by 6 bases and 0 bases, with 12 bases remaining between them. The CDR3 bases are TGTGCCAGTAGCCCCGACAGGATCTCCTACGAGCAGTACTTC. Protein sequence: CASSPDRISYEQYF.

The chain combines TRBV30 with TRBJ1-4; 12 bases agree with TRBD1. CDR3 length: 16 amino acids. CDR1 is GTSNPN, CDR2 SVGIG, per germline (reference sequence). The J segment lost 6 bases and the V segment lost 0 bases, leaving 5 bases of the junction unmatched. CDR3 sequence reads: CAWSVGTGGGHEKLFF. CDR3 coding DNA: TGTGCCTGGAGTGTTGGGACAGGGGGCGGGCATGAAAAACTGTTTTTT.

This clone was observed a single time. The chain couples TRBV9 to TRBJ1-1; TRBD1 might be the D (6 bases). V lost 1 base, J lost 5 bases, and 9 bases lay in between. Germline V gene data show CDR1 as SGDLS and CDR2 as YYNGEE. This CDR3 contains 13 residues. CDR3 DNA: TGTGCCAGCAGCGTAAAGGGGGGGACTGAAGCTTTCTTT. As protein: CASSVKGGTEAFF.

The chain links TRBV4-2 to TRBJ2-7; D is perhaps TRBD1 (6 bases). This CDR3 contains 16 residues. Germline values: CDR1 LGHNA, CDR2 YNFKEQ. V was clipped by 1 base and J by 0 bases, with 13 bases between them. In DNA, the CDR3 is TGTGCCAGCAGCCAAGCCGGACAGTACGGCTCCTACGAGCAGTACTTC. Its translation: CASSQAGQYGSYEQYF.

V is TRBV25-1 and J is TRBJ1-1; 9 bases line up with TRBD1. J lost 8 bases, V lost 6 bases, and 7 bases had no gene match. CDR1 is MGHDK, CDR2 SYGVNS, per germline. The CDR3 runs to 13 residues. The CDR3 protein is CASRLTGGREAFF. Here the CDR3 DNA reads TGTGCCAGCAGACTAACAGGGGGCCGAGAAGCTTTCTTT.

The chain combines TRBV9 with TRBJ2-6, with D unclear. There are 15 residues in the CDR3. CDR1 and CDR2 (germline): SGDLS, YYNGEE. Trimming cost V 0 bases and J 0 bases, with 4 bases left between them. The CDR3 DNA sequence: TGTGCCAGCAGCGTAGTATCCTCTGGGGCCAACGTCCTGACTTTC. Protein product: CASSVVSSGANVLTF.

This chain uses TRBV19 with TRBJ2-3; 8 bases align to TRBD2. CDR1 is LNHDA, CDR2 SQIVND, per germline (reference sequence). CDR3 length equals 14 residues. After removal of 7 bases from V and 3 bases from J, the junction contained 6 bases not matched to a gene. CDR3 nucleotide sequence: TGTGCCAGTATCTCCGCGGGGGGTACAGATACGCAGTATTTT. Translating gives CASISAGGTDTQYF.

The chain has TRBV3-1 (or the pseudogene TRBV3-2) and TRBJ1-1, with D possibly being TRBD1 (6 bases). Germline lookup yields CDR1 LGHDT and CDR2 YNNKEL (reference sequence). V was trimmed by 0 bases and J by 1 base, leaving 12 bases between them. This CDR3 contains 16 residues. CDR3 residues: CASSQDLRTANTEAFF. In DNA, the CDR3 is TGTGCCAGCAGCCAAGATTTACGGACAGCGAACACTGAAGCTTTCTTT.

This clone was counted a single time. The chain is built from TRBV6-6 and TRBJ1-4; D is uncertain. Germline V lookup: CDR1 MNHNY, CDR2 SVGAGI (reference sequence). This CDR3 spans 14 amino acids. With 5 bases removed from V and 2 bases from J, the gap between germline ends came to 9 bases. CDR3 residues: CASSLGRTNEKLFF. The DNA for the CDR3 is TGTGCCAGCAGTCTAGGGAGGACTAATGAAAAACTGTTTTTT.

The CDR3 DNA follows: TGTGCCACCAGTGACAGGACTAGGCCTGGCACAGATACGCAGTATTTT. Translation gives CATSDRTRPGTDTQYF. The rearrangement uses TRBV24-1 and TRBJ2-3; TRBD2 aligns across 7 bases. The CDR3 runs 16 residues. Germline assignment: CDR1 KGHDR and CDR2 SFDVKD. Trimming removed 4 bases from V and 1 base from J; junction bases left unmatched: 7.

DNA for the CDR3: TGTGCCATCAGGATGACAGGAGAGACCGGGGAGCTGTTTTTT. Translated: CAIRMTGETGELFF. The chain combines TRBV10-3 with TRBJ2-2; weak D call: TRBD1 (6 bases). This CDR3 spans 14 amino acids. In germline, CDR1 is ENHRY, CDR2 SYGVKD. V dropped 6 bases and J dropped 5 bases, with 13 bases sitting between them.

The V gene is TRBV5-6, the J gene TRBJ2-5; 13 bases are a match to TRBD2. The length of the CDR3 is 19 residues. J gave up 4 bases and V 1 base, and 13 bases lay outside the gene matches. Germline CDR1 reads SGHDT; CDR2 reads YYEEEE. CDR3 DNA: TGTGCCAGCAGCTTGTGGGTCCGACTAGCGGGGGGAGGGCGAGAGACCCAGTACTTC. Protein product: CASSLWVRLAGGGRETQYF. The full variable domain, in which reference TRBV5-6 and TRBJ2-5 provide the parts outside the CDR3, is DAGVTQSPTHLIKTRGQQVTLRCSPKSGHDTVSWYQQALGQGPQFIFQYYEEEERQRGNFPDRFSGHQFPNYSSELNVNALLLGDSALYLCASSLWVRLAGGGRETQYFGPGTRLLVL.

This clone was counted a single time. The CDR3 protein is CASSARLGGGYTF. Here the CDR3 DNA reads TGTGCCAGCAGCGCCCGCCTAGGCGGAGGCTACACCTTC. The chain recombines TRBV9 with TRBJ1-2; D call uncertain. Germline V gives CDR1 SGDLS, CDR2 YYNGEE. The CDR3 has 13 amino acids. The V gene lost 3 bases and the J gene lost 8 bases, with 14 bases spanning the gap.

The gene calls are TRBV11-3 and TRBJ2-1; perhaps TRBD1 as D (5 bases). Trimming took 5 bases from V and 6 from J, leaving 20 bases between them. The CDR3 loop spans 16 amino acids. CDR1 and CDR2 (germline): SGHNT, YENEEA. CDR3 sequence (DNA): TGTGCCAGCAGCCGCCTGAGGACATTTGTGGGCAATGAGCAGTTCTTC. It yields the protein CASSRLRTFVGNEQFF.

In DNA form, the CDR3 reads TGTGCCAGCAGAACTACAGGGGGTAACATTCAGTACTTC. The encoded protein is CASRTTGGNIQYF. The V and J genes are TRBV27 and TRBJ2-4; 8 bases match TRBD1. The CDR3 is 13 residues long. CDR1 is MNHEY, CDR2 SMNVEV, per germline (reference sequence). The ends lost 6 bases at V and 7 bases at J; junction bases unmatched: 5.

J is TRBJ1-2 and V is TRBV28; D might be TRBD1 (5 bases). Germline V gene sequence: CDR1 MDHEN, CDR2 SYDVKM. The CDR3 spans 13 residues. Trimming pared 4 bases from V and 3 bases from J, leaving 9 bases between. For the CDR3, the DNA is TGTGCCAGCAGTTCTCTGACAGACTATGGCTACACCTTC. Amino acids: CASSSLTDYGYTF.

The CDR3 DNA sequence: TGCGCCAGCAGCCCCAGGGGTGTTGGCGGAAACACCATATATTTT. Translation gives CASSPRGVGGNTIYF. The J gene is TRBJ1-3, the V gene TRBV4-3; perhaps TRBD1 as D (6 bases). V lost 4 bases to trimming and J lost 4 bases, with 14 bases between them. CDR3 length: 15 amino acids. CDR1 and CDR2 from the germline V gene are LGHNA and YSLEER.

The chain links TRBV4-1 to TRBJ2-7; 12 nucleotides agree with TRBD2. Germline loops: CDR1 MGHRA, CDR2 YSYEKL. Unmatched junction bases numbered 2, after V lost 2 bases and J lost 0 bases. The CDR3 is made up of 16 amino acids. CDR3 coding DNA: TGCGCCAGCAGCCAACTGACTAGCGGGGGCTCCTACGAGCAGTACTTC. Its protein product is CASSQLTSGGSYEQYF.

This chain connects TRBV5-6 to TRBJ1-5; unclear D gene. Looked up from germline, CDR1 is SGHDT and CDR2 is YYEEEE. This CDR3 spans 14 amino acids. Between the trimmed V and J ends, which lost 1 base and 1 base, there was a span of 6 bases. The DNA of the CDR3 is TGTGCCAGCAGCTTGATCTACAGCAATCAGCCCCAGCATTTT. Residues: CASSLIYSNQPQHF.

This sequence joins TRBV24-1 and TRBJ1-2, with TRBD1 matching 8 bases. The germline V gene has CDR1 KGHDR and CDR2 SFDVKD. J gave up 3 bases and V 2 bases, and 7 bases lay outside the gene matches. The CDR3 consists of 16 residues. CDR3 in amino acids: CATSDSGQGRDYGYTF. For the CDR3, the DNA is TGTGCCACCAGTGATTCCGGACAGGGAAGGGACTATGGCTACACCTTC.

V usage is TRBV5-1 and J usage is TRBJ2-3; the D gene is possibly TRBD2 (6 bases). The V gene lost 0 bases and the J gene lost 2 bases, with 10 bases spanning the gap. The CDR3 contains 15 residues. Germline CDR1 SGHRS, CDR2 YFSETQ. This CDR3 is CASSLEGLHTDTQYF. CDR3 sequence (DNA): TGCGCCAGCAGCTTGGAGGGACTTCACACAGATACGCAGTATTTT.